This entry lists 21 T cell receptor beta chains sequenced from one sample in a study of blood T cell repertoires in COVID-19. Data came from immunoSEQ multiplex PCR; TCRdb stores just in-frame clones and leaves some out. The data show around 180,000 clones, 79% seen once. The sample consisted of peripheral blood. These receptors came from a man aged 60-69 years with active or convalescent COVID-19.

The chain joins TRBV27 to TRBJ2-4; no reliable D call. Deletions cut 5 bases from V and 0 bases from J, with 14 bases between. This CDR3 contains 16 residues. CDR1 and CDR2 (germline): MNHEY, SMNVEV (reference sequence). Written as DNA, the CDR3 is TGTGCCAGCAGTCACCAGACTGAACTAGCCAAAAACATTCAGTACTTC. This translates into CASSHQTELAKNIQYF.

In this sample, this clone turned up once. V and J are TRBV11-2 and TRBJ2-5, with D perhaps matching TRBD1 (6 bases). The V and J ends lost 5 bases and 2 bases respectively, with 15 bases between them. This CDR3 region has 15 residues. Germline assignment: CDR1 SGHAT and CDR2 FQNNGV. CDR3: CASSREQGRQETQYF. DNA of the CDR3: TGTGCCAGCAGCCGCGAACAGGGAAGGCAAGAGACCCAGTACTTC.

The chain uses TRBV7-2 and TRBJ2-2; D may be TRBD1 (6 bases). The CDR3 consists of 14 residues. Germline assignment: CDR1 SGHTA and CDR2 FQGNSA. Trimming stripped 7 bases from V and 4 bases from J, with 13 bases between. CDR3 region: CASTPQGSTGELFF. DNA for the CDR3: TGTGCCAGCACCCCTCAGGGGAGCACCGGGGAGCTGTTTTTT. The full variable domain, in which reference TRBV7-2 and TRBJ2-2 provide the parts outside the CDR3, is GAGVSQSPSNKVTEKGKDVELRCDPISGHTALYWYRQSLGQGLEFLIYFQGNSAPDKSGLPSDRFSAERTGGSVSTLTIQRTQQEDSAVYLCASTPQGSTGELFFGEGSRLTVL.

This clone was observed a handful of times. J is TRBJ2-7 and V is TRBV5-1; D is possibly TRBD2 (6 bases). CDR1 SGHRS and CDR2 YFSETQ come from the germline V gene. The CDR3 has 15 amino acids. V was clipped by 2 bases and J by 0 bases, with 12 bases between them. The CDR3: CASSFGGVPSYEQYF. For the CDR3, the DNA is TGCGCCAGCAGCTTTGGCGGGGTACCCTCCTACGAGCAGTACTTC.

The V call is TRBV19, the J call TRBJ2-3; 12 bases agree with TRBD2. Trimming removed 7 bases from V and 3 bases from J; junction bases left unmatched: 2. The length of the CDR3 is 14 residues. Looked up from germline, CDR1 is LNHDA and CDR2 is SQIVND (reference sequence). CDR3 amino acids: CASKTSGRTDTQYF. CDR3 bases: TGTGCCAGTAAAACTAGCGGGAGGACAGATACGCAGTATTTT. The full variable domain, in which reference TRBV19 and TRBJ2-3 provide the parts outside the CDR3, is DGGITQSPKYLFRKEGQNVTLSCEQNLNHDAMYWYRQDPGQGLRLIYYSQIVNDFQKGDIAEGYSVSREKKESFPLTVTSAQKNPTAFYLCASKTSGRTDTQYFGPGTRLTVL.

This sequence joins TRBV7-9 and TRBJ2-7, with 11 bases matching TRBD2. The CDR3 length is 19 residues. The ends lost 1 base at V and 1 base at J; junction bases unmatched: 12. Per germline, CDR1 SEHNR and CDR2 FQNEAQ (reference sequence). The CDR3 DNA reads TGTGCCAGCAGCTTAGAGAGAGGGTGGACTAGCGGGCCTTCCTACGAGCAGTACTTC. Translation gives CASSLERGWTSGPSYEQYF.

This clone was recorded once. The sample holds other DNA sequences that translate to the same CDR3. The chain joins TRBV9 to TRBJ1-6; TRBD1 is a possible D gene (6 bases). CDR3 length: 14 amino acids. CDR1 and CDR2 from the germline V gene are SGDLS and YYNGEE. Trimming pared 0 bases from V and 6 bases from J, leaving 7 bases between. Here the CDR3 DNA reads TGTGCCAGCAGCGTAGCACAGGGTAATTCACCCCTCCACTTT. Translated, it gives CASSVAQGNSPLHF.

This clone was detected a few times. This sequence joins TRBV5-5 and TRBJ1-1, with D unresolved. CDR1 and CDR2 (germline): SGHKS, YYEKEE (reference sequence). The V and J ends lost 1 base and 5 bases respectively, with 12 bases between them. The CDR3 sequence is 14 residues long. The CDR3 here is CASSLISGMTEAFF. In DNA, the CDR3 is TGTGCCAGCAGCTTGATCTCGGGGATGACTGAAGCTTTCTTT.

The rearrangement links TRBV27 to TRBJ2-1; D is perhaps TRBD1 (5 bases). Germline loops: CDR1 MNHEY, CDR2 SMNVEV (reference sequence). The V and J ends lost 6 bases and 9 bases respectively, with 9 bases between them. The length of the CDR3 is 11 residues. The CDR3 coding sequence is TGTGCCAGCAGCTATGACAGTGAGCAGTTCTTC. As protein: CASSYDSEQFF.

The V call is TRBV28, the J call TRBJ2-2, with D perhaps matching TRBD1 (5 bases). This CDR3 spans 13 amino acids. In germline, CDR1 is MDHEN, CDR2 SYDVKM. Trimming removed 3 bases from V and 6 bases from J, with 8 bases in between. CDR3 region: CASSFDSPGELFF. The CDR3 DNA reads TGTGCCAGCAGTTTCGACAGTCCCGGGGAGCTGTTTTTT.

The V gene is TRBV28, the J gene TRBJ1-4; TRBD1 aligns across 11 bases. This CDR3 is built from 15 residues. CDR1 MDHEN and CDR2 SYDVKM come from the germline V gene. V shed 5 bases, J shed 7 bases, and the junction held 6 bases outside the gene matches. The CDR3 DNA follows: TGTGCCAGCAGTCAAAGGACAGGGGGCTTTGAAAAACTGTTTTTT. It translates to CASSQRTGGFEKLFF.

This clone was recorded only once. The chain joins TRBV6-2 or TRBV6-3 to TRBJ1-1; D call uncertain. Germline CDR1 reads MNHEY; CDR2 reads SVGEGT. Between the trimmed V and J ends, which lost 5 bases and 1 base, there was a span of 8 bases. This CDR3 has 13 residues. CDR3 in amino acids: CASSLQANTEAFF. In DNA form, the CDR3 reads TGTGCCAGCAGTCTCCAGGCGAACACTGAAGCTTTCTTT.

The chain couples TRBV6-2 or TRBV6-3 to TRBJ1-1, with D perhaps TRBD1 (6 bases). CDR1 and CDR2 from the germline V gene are MNHEY and SVGEGT. Trimming cost V 5 bases and J 4 bases, with 17 bases left between them. CDR3 length equals 15 residues. CDR3 loop: CASSTRTQGRTEAFF. The DNA of the CDR3 is TGTGCCAGCAGTACGCGTACCCAGGGGCGCACTGAAGCTTTCTTT.

The chain employs TRBV4-3 and TRBJ2-2; no clear D. Germline-derived CDR1 and CDR2 are LGHNA and YSLEER. CDR3 length: 13 amino acids. The V gene lost 1 base and the J gene lost 5 bases, with 5 bases spanning the gap. CDR3 DNA: TGCGCCAGCAGCCAAGGAGGAACCGGGGAGCTGTTTTTT. This encodes CASSQGGTGELFF.

There are a few counts of this clone. DNA of the CDR3: TGCAGTGCTAGTACCGGGACAGGAGGCTCTAGCTACGAGCAGTACTTC. It encodes CSASTGTGGSSYEQYF. The V gene is TRBV20-1, the J gene TRBJ2-7; 8 bases line up with TRBD1. Germline V gives CDR1 DFQATT, CDR2 SNEGSKA (reference sequence). There are 16 residues in the CDR3. V gave up 3 bases and J gave up 3 bases; unmatched junction bases: 13.

This chain uses TRBV10-3 with TRBJ2-2, with 8 bases matching TRBD1. Germline lookup yields CDR1 ENHRY and CDR2 SYGVKD. Germline trimming cut 11 bases from V and 4 bases from J; bases unmatched to any gene: 15. The CDR3 is 16 amino acids. In DNA, the CDR3 is TGTGCCCTAAAGACCGGGACAGGAGGATCCACCGGGGAGCTGTTTTTT. Amino acid sequence: CALKTGTGGSTGELFF.

The CDR3 is CASSFNRGEKLFF. In DNA form, the CDR3 reads TGTGCCAGCAGTTTCAACAGGGGCGAAAAACTGTTTTTT. V gene TRBV6-6 combines with J gene TRBJ1-4; 7 nucleotides line up with TRBD1. CDR3 length equals 13 residues. With V trimmed by 4 bases and J by 8 bases, 4 bases remained unmatched. Germline CDR1 is MNHNY and CDR2 is SVGAGI (reference sequence).

The chain has TRBV10-3 and TRBJ2-5; 11 positions match TRBD2. There are 16 residues in the CDR3. J gave up 5 bases and V 1 base, and 6 bases lay outside the gene matches. Germline loops: CDR1 ENHRY, CDR2 SYGVKD. Written as DNA, the CDR3 is TGTGCCATCAGTGAGTTTACTAGCGGGAGCCTGGAGACCCAGTACTTC. Translated, it gives CAISEFTSGSLETQYF.

The chain carries TRBV7-8 and TRBJ1-6, with a tentative D call TRBD1 (6 bases). Germline V lookup: CDR1 SGHVS, CDR2 FQNEAQ. Between the trimmed V and J ends, which lost 5 bases and 9 bases, there was a span of 11 bases. The CDR3 is 13 residues long. The CDR3 sequence is CASSPDSSSPLHF. In DNA, the CDR3 is TGTGCCAGCAGCCCGGACAGTAGTTCACCCCTCCACTTT.

This rearrangement joins TRBV7-2 to TRBJ2-7; 7 bases are shared with TRBD2. The CDR3 spans 15 residues. V lost 3 bases and J lost 0; bases outside the gene matches: 5. Germline-derived CDR1 and CDR2 are SGHTA and FQGNSA. The CDR3 loop is CASSFASGLSYEQYF. The CDR3 DNA reads TGTGCCAGCAGCTTCGCTAGCGGCCTCTCCTACGAGCAGTACTTC. The full variable domain, its missing parts supplied by reference TRBV7-2 and TRBJ2-7, is GAGVSQSPSNKVTEKGKDVELRCDPISGHTALYWYRQSLGQGLEFLIYFQGNSAPDKSGLPSDRFSAERTGGSVSTLTIQRTQQEDSAVYLCASSFASGLSYEQYFGPGTRLTVT.

V is TRBV27 and J is TRBJ1-2; possibly TRBD1 for D (6 bases). With 7 bases removed from V and 4 bases from J, the gap between germline ends came to 16 bases. The CDR3 spans 14 residues. Germline CDR1 reads MNHEY; CDR2 reads SMNVEV (reference sequence). The chain's CDR3 is CASKPLGGLYGYTF. In DNA, the CDR3 is TGTGCCAGCAAACCGTTGGGGGGGCTCTATGGCTACACCTTC.